A selection of T cell receptor beta chains follows, all from one sample in a study of response to subunit inactivated influenza vaccine. A single record per CDR3 protein comes from TCRdb applying MiXCR to the RT-PCR reads. The sample has 800,000 or so distinct CDR3 sequences, 21% seen once; the top ten hold about a tenth. The sample here was PBMCs from blood, taken 4 to 6 days after vaccination. These TCRs come from a man between 45 and 60 years old who received an inactivated influenza vaccine. The CDR3 runs from the conserved cysteine through the conserved F or W. The D gene is left open where the match is weak. Some rows mark clone size as missing; the rest say once, few, many or name a class of expanded clone.

d_call j_call clone_size v_call cdr3_aa cdr3_nt
- TRBJ2-7 few TRBV20-1 CSAHTQPRESQYF TGCAGTGCTCACACCCAACCCAGGGAATCTCAGTACTTC
- TRBJ1-2 few TRBV5-1 CASSLGQHSYGYTF TGCGCCAGCAGCTTGGGACAGCATTCGTATGGCTACACCTTC
- TRBJ2-5 - TRBV6-1 CASSLYGGVRETQYF TGTGCCAGCAGCCTCTACGGGGGCGTTAGAGAGACCCAGTACTTC
- TRBJ2-7 - TRBV7-2 CASSPGRGYYEQYF TGTGCCAGCAGCCCTGGGCGGGGCTATTACGAGCAGTACTTC
- TRBJ2-3 - TRBV10-3 CAISFGGSTDTQYF TGTGCCATCAGTTTTGGGGGAAGCACAGATACGCAGTATTTT
- TRBJ2-7 - TRBV12-3/TRBV12-4 CASSLKRARVSYEQYF TGTGCCAGCAGTTTAAAGCGGGCCAGGGTGTCTTACGAGCAGTACTTC
- TRBJ1-2 - TRBV11-2 CASSSTQGDGYTF TGTGCCAGCAGCTCGACACAGGGTGATGGCTACACCTTC
- TRBJ2-6 - TRBV7-9 CASSSRVYGANVLTF TGTGCCAGCAGCTCCAGGGTTTATGGGGCCAACGTCCTGACTTTC
- TRBJ2-2 - TRBV6-1 CASRRTGTIYTGELFF TGTGCCAGCAGGAGAACAGGGACAATTTACACCGGGGAGCTGTTTTTT
TRBD1 TRBJ1-1 many TRBV5-1 CASSMGQGSVGTEAFF TGCGCCAGCAGCATGGGACAGGGAAGTGTGGGCACTGAAGCTTTCTTT
TRBD1 TRBJ2-7 - TRBV28 CASSSHGTGEHEQYF TGTGCCAGCAGTTCTCACGGGACAGGGGAGCACGAGCAGTACTTC
- TRBJ1-2 - TRBV4-2 CASSQRGSNYGYTF TGTGCCAGCAGCCAAAGGGGCAGTAACTATGGCTACACCTTC
TRBD1 TRBJ1-1 few TRBV4-3 CASSQDRDSSIYTEAFF TGCGCCAGCAGCCAAGATCGGGACAGCTCCATTTACACTGAAGCTTTCTTT